This TCR beta chain was obtained from a study of metastatic and nonmetastatic thyroid tumors. About the study: Malignant thyroid and benign thyroid patients provided blood and tumor or nodule tissue whose repertoires were compared. General observations from the study: Within blood and tumor, benign nodules reportedly had significantly lower TCR beta diversity than malignant thyroid tumors did.

Each patient went into thyroid surgery without having received any treatment. This clone was detected ten times or more. The antigen is undetermined. In the study's own analysis: The study built a papillary thyroid cancer distant-metastasis classifier from CDR3 differences across clinicopathological groups. TCRdb used MiXCR to call clones anew from the PCR reads. TCRdb, not the authors, supplied the V and J calls. The sample includes approximately 32,000 clones, 15% to 20% seen only once; the top ten take approximately 10%. The CDR3 runs to 14 residues. CDR1 and CDR2 from the germline V gene are SGHNT and YYREEE (reference sequence). V lost 0 bases to trimming and J lost 3 bases, with 9 bases between them.

The sample comprised blood. The genes are TRBV5-4 and TRBJ1-2; D ambiguous. This sequence originates from a female donor with papillary thyroid cancer or a benign thyroid nodule (not recorded which). Some clones in this sample may be carry-over from other donors' samples. The CDR3 nucleotides read TGTGCCAGCAGCTTGGTTGGCAGTGACTATGGCTACACCTTC. Encoded protein: CASSLVGSDYGYTF.